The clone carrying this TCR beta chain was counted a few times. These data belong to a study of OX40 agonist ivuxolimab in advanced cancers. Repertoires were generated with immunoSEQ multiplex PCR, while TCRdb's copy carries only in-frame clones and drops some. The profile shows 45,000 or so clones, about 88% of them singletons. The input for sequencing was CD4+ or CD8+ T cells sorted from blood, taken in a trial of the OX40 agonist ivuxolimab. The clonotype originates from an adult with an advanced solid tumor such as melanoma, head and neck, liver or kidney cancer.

CDR3 region: CASSVPREQFF. The CDR3 DNA reads TGTGCCAGCAGTGTCCCTCGCGAGCAGTTCTTC. The chain joins TRBV28 to TRBJ2-1; no definite D call. CDR1 and CDR2 (germline): MDHEN, SYDVKM. V lost 5 bases and J 10 bases, leaving 9 bases between the germline ends. CDR3 length: 11 residues.